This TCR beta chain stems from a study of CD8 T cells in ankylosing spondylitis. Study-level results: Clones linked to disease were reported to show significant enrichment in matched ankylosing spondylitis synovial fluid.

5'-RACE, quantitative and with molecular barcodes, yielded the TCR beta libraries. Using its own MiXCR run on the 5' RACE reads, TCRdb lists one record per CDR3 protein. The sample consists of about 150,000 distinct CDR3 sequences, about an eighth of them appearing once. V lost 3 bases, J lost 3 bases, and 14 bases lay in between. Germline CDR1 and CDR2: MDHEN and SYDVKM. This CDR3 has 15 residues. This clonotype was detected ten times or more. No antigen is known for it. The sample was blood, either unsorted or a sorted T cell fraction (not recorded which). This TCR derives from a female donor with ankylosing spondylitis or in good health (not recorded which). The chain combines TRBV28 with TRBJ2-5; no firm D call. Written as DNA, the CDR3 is TGTGCCAGCAGTTTGAGGAAGACCCGAAAAGAGACCCAGTACTTC. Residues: CASSLRKTRKETQYF.